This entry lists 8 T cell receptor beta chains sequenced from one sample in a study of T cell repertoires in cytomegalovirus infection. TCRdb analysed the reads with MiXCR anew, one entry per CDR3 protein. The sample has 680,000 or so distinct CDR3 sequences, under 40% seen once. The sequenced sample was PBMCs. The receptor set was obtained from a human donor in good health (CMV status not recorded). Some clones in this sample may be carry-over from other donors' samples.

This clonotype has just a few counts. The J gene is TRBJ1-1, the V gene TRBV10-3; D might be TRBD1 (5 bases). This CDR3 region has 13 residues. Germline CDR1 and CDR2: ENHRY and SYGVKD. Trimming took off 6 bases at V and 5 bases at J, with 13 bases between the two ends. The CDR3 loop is CAISQTGGTEAFF. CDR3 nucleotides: TGTGCCATCAGCCAAACAGGAGGGACTGAAGCTTTCTTT.

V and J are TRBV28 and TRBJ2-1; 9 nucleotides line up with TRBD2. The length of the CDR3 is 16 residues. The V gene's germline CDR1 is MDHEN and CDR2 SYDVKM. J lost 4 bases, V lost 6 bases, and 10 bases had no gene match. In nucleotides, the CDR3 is TGTGCCAGCAGACCTAGCGGGACCCTATCTTACAATGAGCAGTTCTTC. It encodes CASRPSGTLSYNEQFF.

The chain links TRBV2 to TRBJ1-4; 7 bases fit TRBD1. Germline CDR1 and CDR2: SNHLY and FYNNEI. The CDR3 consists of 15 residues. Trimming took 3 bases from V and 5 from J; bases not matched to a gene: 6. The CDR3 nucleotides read TGTGCCAGCAGTGATCAGGGGACAGCAAATGAAAAACTGTTTTTT. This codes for CASSDQGTANEKLFF.

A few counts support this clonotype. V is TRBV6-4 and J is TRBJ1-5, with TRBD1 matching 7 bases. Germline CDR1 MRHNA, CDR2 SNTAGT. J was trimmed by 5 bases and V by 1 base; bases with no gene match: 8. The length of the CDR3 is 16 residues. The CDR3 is CASSDFPGQPYQPQHF. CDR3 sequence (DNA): TGTGCCAGCAGTGACTTTCCGGGACAGCCTTATCAGCCCCAGCATTTT.

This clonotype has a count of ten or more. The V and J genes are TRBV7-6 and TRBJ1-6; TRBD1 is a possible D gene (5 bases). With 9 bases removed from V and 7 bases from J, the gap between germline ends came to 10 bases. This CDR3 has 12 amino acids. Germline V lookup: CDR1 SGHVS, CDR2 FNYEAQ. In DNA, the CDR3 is TGTGCCAGACAGGAATGGAATTCACCCCTCCACTTT. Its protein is CARQEWNSPLHF.

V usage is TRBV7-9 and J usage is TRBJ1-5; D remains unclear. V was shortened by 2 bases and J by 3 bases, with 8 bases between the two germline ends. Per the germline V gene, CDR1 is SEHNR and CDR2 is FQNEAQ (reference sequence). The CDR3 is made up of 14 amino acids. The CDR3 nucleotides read TGTGCCAGCAGCTTACATGGGGACAATCAGCCCCAGCATTTT. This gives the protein CASSLHGDNQPQHF.

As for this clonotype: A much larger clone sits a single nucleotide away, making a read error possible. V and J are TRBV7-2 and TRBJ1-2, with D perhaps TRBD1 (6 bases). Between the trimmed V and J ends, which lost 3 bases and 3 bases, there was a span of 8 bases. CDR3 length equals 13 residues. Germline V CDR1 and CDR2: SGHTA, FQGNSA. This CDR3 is CASSLHRDYGYTF. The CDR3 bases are TGTGCCAGCAGCTTGCACAGGGACTATGGCTACACCTTC.

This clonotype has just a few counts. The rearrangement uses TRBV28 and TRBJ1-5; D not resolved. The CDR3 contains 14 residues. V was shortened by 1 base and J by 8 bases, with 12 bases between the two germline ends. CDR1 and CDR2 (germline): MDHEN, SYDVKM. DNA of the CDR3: TGTGCCAGCAGTTTATCACTCCTTCGGGAGCCCCAGCATTTT. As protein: CASSLSLLREPQHF.